The entry below gives a single T cell receptor beta chain sequence along with its context. This sample is part of a study of blood T cell repertoires in COVID-19. CDR3 length: 12 amino acids. CDR1 SNHLY and CDR2 FYNNEI come from the germline V gene. V lost 5 bases and J 2 bases, leaving 3 bases between the germline ends. Assay used: immunoSEQ multiplex PCR; TCRdb lists only in-frame clones, some missing. The data show 100,000 to 120,000 clones, with 85% seen just once and under 4.5% held by the top ten. This sequence originates from a man aged 50 to 60 with acute or convalescent COVID-19. Sequenced input: peripheral blood. The chain carries TRBV2 and TRBJ2-2; D uncertain. CDR3: CASSRNTGELFF. The DNA of the CDR3 is TGTGCCAGCAGTCGTAACACCGGGGAGCTGTTTTTT.